This T cell receptor (beta chain) was profiled in a study of cytomegalovirus exposure and HLA in healthy donors. This CDR3 is 16 amino acids long. V dropped 0 bases and J dropped 2; count of bases not matched to a gene: 4. CDR1 is SGHNT and CDR2 is YYREEE in the germline V gene (reference sequence). In the case of this clone: The target antigen is unknown.

The study, taken as a whole, reports: The study recorded 150 to 200 TCR beta chains that were cytomegalovirus-associated.

This PCR relied on a set of 60 Vbeta primers and 13 Jbeta primers. The data were produced by immunoSEQ multiplex PCR, yet TCRdb's version contains in-frame clones alone and is incomplete. This table has about 250,000 clones, roughly two thirds appearing once. The genes are TRBV5-4 and TRBJ2-5; 10 nucleotides agree with TRBD2. Sequencing was carried out using PBMCs. The receptor's source is a female donor in good health and CMV-seronegative. CDR3 sequence reads: CASSLGAGGLQETQYF. The CDR3, as DNA: TGTGCCAGCAGCTTGGGAGCGGGAGGGCTTCAAGAGACCCAGTACTTC.